One and the same sample provided the 31 T cell receptor beta chains below, sequenced in a study of blood T cell repertoires in COVID-19. Clones were sequenced by immunoSEQ multiplex PCR, and TCRdb holds only the in-frame ones, with some missing. The sample contains hundreds of thousands of clones, 70% to 90% of which appear only once. Material: PBMCs or T cells enriched from blood (not recorded which). The source of these receptors is a man aged 50-60 years who had been exposed to COVID-19.

The chain links TRBV11-2 to TRBJ2-2; 8 positions agree with TRBD1. CDR3 length equals 14 residues. The V and J ends lost 5 bases and 3 bases, in that order; junction bases with no gene match: 2. The germline V gene encodes CDR1 SGHAT and CDR2 FQNNGV. The CDR3: CASSRDRYTGELFF. CDR3 in DNA: TGTGCCAGCAGCCGGGACAGGTACACCGGGGAGCTGTTTTTT.

The chain employs TRBV5-1 and TRBJ2-2, with 10 bases lining up with TRBD2. V dropped 0 bases and J dropped 5; count of bases not matched to a gene: 4. The germline V gene encodes CDR1 SGHRS and CDR2 YFSETQ. The CDR3 runs to 16 residues. CDR3 protein: CASSLGVAGGTGELFF. In DNA form, the CDR3 reads TGCGCCAGCAGCTTGGGAGTAGCGGGAGGAACCGGGGAGCTGTTTTTT.

This clone was seen once. The V gene is TRBV18, the J gene TRBJ2-7, with TRBD1 matching over 7 bases. The CDR3 contains 13 residues. Germline CDR1 is KGHSH and CDR2 is LQKENI. V was clipped by 4 bases and J by 2 bases; unmatched bases: 2. CDR3 coding DNA: TGTGCCAGCTCACTGGGACAGACCTACGAGCAGTACTTC. Its translation: CASSLGQTYEQYF.

Regarding this clone: Other DNA sequences in this specimen translate into the identical CDR3. The chain links TRBV2 to TRBJ1-5, with D uncertain. This CDR3 has 13 amino acids. The germline V gene encodes CDR1 SNHLY and CDR2 FYNNEI. Trimming left V 4 bases short and J 0 bases short, with 4 bases between. In DNA form, the CDR3 reads TGTGCCAGCAGTGTATATAGCAATCAGCCCCAGCATTTT. It yields the protein CASSVYSNQPQHF.

Note on this clone: This sample also contains other DNA sequences that code for the same CDR3. This chain joins TRBV28 and TRBJ1-1; TRBD1 aligns across 10 bases. The CDR3 spans 16 residues. CDR1 is MDHEN, CDR2 SYDVKM, per germline. The V and J ends lost 5 bases and 1 base, in that order; junction bases with no gene match: 7. CDR3 sequence: CASSPWTGGTNTEAFF. The CDR3 DNA is TGTGCCAGCAGTCCCTGGACAGGGGGGACGAACACTGAAGCTTTCTTT. The variable domain in full, completed from reference TRBV28 and TRBJ1-1, reads DVKVTQSSRYLVKRTGEKVFLECVQDMDHENMFWYRQDPGLGLRLIYFSYDVKMKEKGDIPEGYSVSREKKERFSLILESASTNQTSMYLCASSPWTGGTNTEAFFGQGTRLTVV.

J is TRBJ2-2 and V is TRBV2; 7 bases agree with TRBD1. Germline values: CDR1 SNHLY, CDR2 FYNNEI. The junction had 5 bases not matched to a gene; V was cut back by 5 bases and J by 8 bases. The CDR3 runs 13 residues. This chain's CDR3 is CASSLTGEGELFF. CDR3 DNA: TGTGCCAGCAGTCTTACAGGGGAGGGGGAGCTGTTTTTT.

The gene calls are TRBV6-6 and TRBJ1-5, with 7 bases fitting TRBD1. The CDR3 contains 14 residues. The germline V gene has CDR1 MNHNY and CDR2 SVGAGI (reference sequence). Losses at the gene ends were 7 bases for V and 7 bases for J; bases not matched to a gene: 10. CDR3 in amino acids: CASNETGWLQPQHF. CDR3 nucleotide sequence: TGTGCCAGCAACGAGACAGGGTGGTTACAGCCCCAGCATTTT.

V is TRBV5-4 and J is TRBJ2-2; a possible D gene is TRBD2 (6 bases). The CDR3 contains 15 residues. V was clipped by 1 base and J by 3 bases, with 10 bases between them. CDR1 is SGHNT, CDR2 YYREEE, per germline (reference sequence). CDR3 in amino acids: CASSLKAGYTGELFF. DNA for the CDR3: TGTGCCAGCAGCTTGAAAGCGGGTTACACCGGGGAGCTGTTTTTT.

This clone was seen only once. This chain connects TRBV27 to TRBJ1-3; TRBD1 aligns across 8 bases. After removal of 7 bases from V and 1 base from J, the junction contained 12 bases not matched to a gene. The CDR3 has 17 residues. Germline V CDR1 and CDR2: MNHEY, SMNVEV (reference sequence). Here the CDR3 reads CASNPDLQGVSGNTIYF. The DNA of the CDR3 is TGTGCCAGCAATCCCGATCTACAGGGGGTATCTGGAAACACCATATATTTT.

The V call is TRBV7-9, the J call TRBJ2-2; 9 nucleotides match TRBD1. Germline loops: CDR1 SEHNR, CDR2 FQNEAQ (reference sequence). Trimming removed 5 bases from V and 6 bases from J; junction bases left unmatched: 10. The CDR3 totals 16 residues. The CDR3 DNA reads TGTGCCAGCAGCCCCCTACAGGGGGCTAATCCCGGGGAGCTGTTTTTT. Encoded protein: CASSPLQGANPGELFF.

The chain has TRBV28 and TRBJ2-6, with 8 bases lining up with TRBD1. V was clipped by 6 bases and J by 2 bases; unmatched bases: 12. CDR3 size: 18 residues. Per germline, CDR1 MDHEN and CDR2 SYDVKM. The CDR3 nucleotides are TGTGCCAGCAGCTATACCGGGACAGGAGGAACTGGGGCCAACGTCCTGACTTTC. This sequence encodes CASSYTGTGGTGANVLTF. Together with reference TRBV28 and TRBJ2-6, the CDR3 gives the full variable domain: DVKVTQSSRYLVKRTGEKVFLECVQDMDHENMFWYRQDPGLGLRLIYFSYDVKMKEKGDIPEGYSVSREKKERFSLILESASTNQTSMYLCASSYTGTGGTGANVLTFGAGSRLTVL.

The rearrangement joins TRBV24-1 to TRBJ1-1; D is perhaps TRBD1 (5 bases). The V gene's germline CDR1 is KGHDR and CDR2 SFDVKD. The CDR3 is made up of 13 amino acids. Trimming cost V 5 bases and J 4 bases, with 10 bases left between them. CDR3 DNA sequence: TGTGCCACCAGTGCCATTCAGGGCACTGAAGCTTTCTTT. Translation gives CATSAIQGTEAFF.

The chain employs TRBV28 and TRBJ2-5; 8 bases map to TRBD1. The V gene end was trimmed by 4 bases and the J gene end by 5 bases; junction bases not matched to a gene: 12. The CDR3 is made up of 16 amino acids. The germline V gene has CDR1 MDHEN and CDR2 SYDVKM. CDR3 nucleotide sequence: TGTGCCAGCAGTTATTTTACGGGACAGGTGCCGGAGACCCAGTACTTC. Translation: CASSYFTGQVPETQYF.

V is TRBV2 and J is TRBJ1-1; D is undetermined. The CDR3 sequence is 14 residues long. CDR1 and CDR2 from the germline V gene are SNHLY and FYNNEI. Trimming left V 10 bases short and J 1 base short, with 16 bases between. The CDR3 DNA is TGTGCCATCAAGAGGTGGGAGGGGAACACTGAAGCTTTCTTT. As protein: CAIKRWEGNTEAFF.

V gene TRBV7-3 combines with J gene TRBJ2-2, with 8 bases that match TRBD2. The germline CDR1 and CDR2 sequences are SGHTA and FQGTGA. The CDR3 has 14 amino acids. V was pared by 5 bases and J by 6 bases, with 5 bases of the junction left unmatched. The CDR3 DNA is TGTGCCAGCAGCCCACCGGGAGGGTCCGGGGAGCTGTTTTTT. Protein sequence: CASSPPGGSGELFF. The entire variable domain, with the rest obtained from reference TRBV7-3 and TRBJ2-2, is as follows: GAGVSQTPSNKVTEKGKYVELRCDPISGHTALYWYRQSLGQGPEFLIYFQGTGAADDSGLPNDRFFAVRPEGSVSTLKIQRTERGDSAVYLCASSPPGGSGELFFGEGSRLTVL.

V and J are TRBV7-9 and TRBJ1-4; 7 bases are shared with TRBD1. J lost 6 bases, V lost 3 bases, and 7 bases had no gene match. The CDR3 totals 15 residues. Germline CDR1 and CDR2: SEHNR and FQNEAQ (reference sequence). The CDR3: CASSFGQVPDEKLFF. As DNA, the CDR3 is TGTGCCAGCAGCTTTGGACAGGTACCGGATGAAAAACTGTTTTTT.

The genes are TRBV2 and TRBJ1-1, with D tentatively TRBD1 (5 bases). V lost 4 bases to trimming and J lost 3 bases, with 15 bases between them. CDR1 and CDR2 (germline): SNHLY, FYNNEI. The CDR3 is 15 residues long. The CDR3 reads CASSADIGGDTEAFF. The CDR3 DNA reads as TGTGCCAGCAGTGCAGACATCGGGGGAGACACTGAAGCTTTCTTT.

V and J are TRBV18 and TRBJ1-2, with a possible D match to TRBD1 (6 bases). In germline, CDR1 is KGHSH, CDR2 LQKENI. The CDR3 sequence is 14 residues long. V shed 5 bases and J shed 4 bases, with 14 bases lying between them. DNA for the CDR3: TGTGCCAGCTCAAAAGAGGGGACAACCTATGGCTACACCTTC. This sequence encodes CASSKEGTTYGYTF.

Of note for this clone: The same CDR3 also results from other DNA sequences found in this sample. The chain links TRBV3-1 (or the pseudogene TRBV3-2) to TRBJ1-2; 8 nucleotides align to TRBD1. Trimming removed 1 base from V and 2 bases from J; junction bases left unmatched: 3. This CDR3 has 15 amino acids. CDR1 is LGHDT and CDR2 is YNNKEL in the germline V gene (reference sequence). The CDR3, as DNA: TGTGCCAGCAGCCAAGGCCCAGGGGGCAACTATGGCTACACCTTC. Amino acid sequence: CASSQGPGGNYGYTF.

The V gene is TRBV27, the J gene TRBJ1-2, with D tentatively TRBD1 (5 bases). The CDR3 runs 14 residues. Germline loops: CDR1 MNHEY, CDR2 SMNVEV (reference sequence). Trimming took off 6 bases at V and 7 bases at J, with 18 bases between the two ends. CDR3 sequence reads: CASRGGWGSGGYTF. In DNA, the CDR3 is TGTGCCAGCAGGGGGGGGTGGGGCTCGGGTGGCTACACCTTC.

This clone was seen a handful of times. The chain joins TRBV7-9 to TRBJ2-2; no clear D gene. Germline CDR1 and CDR2: SEHNR and FQNEAQ (reference sequence). Trimming removed 5 bases from V and 6 bases from J, with 10 bases in between. The length of the CDR3 is 13 residues. CDR3 in amino acids: CASSAVGSGELFF. CDR3 nucleotide sequence: TGTGCCAGCAGCGCCGTCGGGTCCGGGGAGCTGTTTTTT.

The chain has TRBV6-6 and TRBJ1-1, with D perhaps TRBD1 (6 bases). The CDR3 is made up of 19 amino acids. Per the germline V gene, CDR1 is MNHNY and CDR2 is SVGAGI (reference sequence). Trimming shortened V by 6 bases and J by 0 bases, and 26 bases separated the two germline ends. CDR3 bases: TGTGCCAGCAGCCTCATAAACCCCTCGCCAGGGGTGATGAACACTGAAGCTTTCTTT. Encoded protein: CASSLINPSPGVMNTEAFF.

This clone was seen a handful of times. This rearrangement joins TRBV30 to TRBJ2-3, with 10 bases fitting TRBD2. Germline V gene lookup returns CDR1 GTSNPN and CDR2 SVGIG (reference sequence). The V gene end was trimmed by 0 bases and the J gene end by 4 bases; junction bases not matched to a gene: 7. The CDR3 loop spans 16 amino acids. This CDR3 reads CAWSVRSGGAPDTQYF. The CDR3 bases are TGTGCCTGGAGTGTACGGAGCGGGGGGGCCCCAGATACGCAGTATTTT.

The chain employs TRBV15 and TRBJ2-5; no definite D call. Trimming took off 3 bases at V and 0 bases at J, with 14 bases between the two ends. Germline V gives CDR1 LNHNV, CDR2 YYDKDF (reference sequence). This CDR3 spans 16 amino acids. Written as DNA, the CDR3 is TGTGCCACCAGCAGCCTCGGTACTGTACACCAAGAGACCCAGTACTTC. Its translation is CATSSLGTVHQETQYF.

The chain carries TRBV30 and TRBJ1-1; D unresolved. The CDR3 spans 13 residues. Germline V gene sequence: CDR1 GTSNPN, CDR2 SVGIG (reference sequence). Trimming removed 0 bases at V and 4 bases at J, with 9 bases between. CDR3 sequence reads: CAWSVRGITEAFF. CDR3 bases: TGTGCCTGGAGTGTAAGAGGCATCACTGAAGCTTTCTTT.

The J gene is TRBJ1-2, the V gene TRBV5-1, with D possibly being TRBD1 (6 bases). The CDR3 has 13 amino acids. The germline V gene encodes CDR1 SGHRS and CDR2 YFSETQ. Trimming left V 4 bases short and J 4 bases short, with 11 bases between. The CDR3: CASSTDRSYGYTF. In DNA, the CDR3 is TGCGCCAGCAGCACAGACAGGAGCTATGGCTACACCTTC.

This chain connects TRBV28 to TRBJ2-3, with D possibly being TRBD1 (6 bases). The germline gives CDR1 MDHEN, CDR2 SYDVKM. V lost 4 bases and J 3 bases, leaving 17 bases between the germline ends. The CDR3 is 16 residues long. DNA of the CDR3: TGTGCCAGCAGTTGGGCCGACAGGATCTCAACAGATACGCAGTATTTT. Translated, it gives CASSWADRISTDTQYF. The full variable domain, with the rest looked up from reference TRBV28 and TRBJ2-3, is DVKVTQSSRYLVKRTGEKVFLECVQDMDHENMFWYRQDPGLGLRLIYFSYDVKMKEKGDIPEGYSVSREKKERFSLILESASTNQTSMYLCASSWADRISTDTQYFGPGTRLTVL.

The chain is built from TRBV19 and TRBJ2-1, with D perhaps matching TRBD2 (6 bases). The CDR3 has 13 residues. V lost 5 bases and J lost 9, with 14 bases in between. Germline CDR1 and CDR2: LNHDA and SQIVND (reference sequence). The CDR3 DNA sequence: TGTGCCAGTAGTCCTACTAGCATTTCTGAGCAGTTCTTC. It is translated as CASSPTSISEQFF.

The DNA of the CDR3 is TGTGCCAGCAGCTTAAAGGAGGGGTTTCCCTACGAGCAGTACTTC. Translated, it gives CASSLKEGFPYEQYF. The rearrangement uses TRBV7-9 and TRBJ2-7, with D maybe TRBD2 (6 bases). The CDR3 extends over 15 amino acids. Between the trimmed V and J ends, which lost 2 bases and 2 bases, there was a span of 13 bases. Germline loops: CDR1 SEHNR, CDR2 FQNEAQ (reference sequence).

The chain employs TRBV28 and TRBJ1-3, with no clear D. The V gene's germline CDR1 is MDHEN and CDR2 SYDVKM. V was pared by 1 base and J by 4 bases, with 8 bases between. The CDR3 length is 14 residues. Here the CDR3 reads CASSLFDIGNTIYF. The CDR3 DNA reads as TGTGCCAGCAGTTTATTCGACATCGGAAACACCATATATTTT.

In regard to this clone: The sample holds other DNA sequences that translate to the same CDR3. The chain recombines TRBV7-3 with TRBJ1-2; D remains unclear. V lost 2 bases and J lost 5, with 6 bases in between. Per the germline V gene, CDR1 is SGHTA and CDR2 is FQGTGA. The CDR3 is 12 residues long. The CDR3 loop is CASSLAGYGYTF. The CDR3 coding sequence is TGTGCCAGCAGCTTAGCCGGTTATGGCTACACCTTC.